One sample yielded the 32 T cell receptor beta chains listed below, sequenced in a study of cytomegalovirus exposure and HLA in healthy donors. PCR primers comprised 60 Vbeta and 13 Jbeta primers. TCRdb's copy holds only in-frame clones and misses some; the assay was immunoSEQ multiplex PCR. Altogether 150,000 to 200,000 clones are present, around 77% being singletons, with the ten largest covering approximately 1.8%. The specimen sequenced was PBMCs. All receptors derive from a woman aged 25-40 years in good health and CMV-seronegative.

This clone turned up a few times. V gene TRBV7-2 combines with J gene TRBJ2-7, with TRBD2 matching 9 bases. From germline, CDR1 is SGHTA and CDR2 FQGNSA. This CDR3 region has 13 residues. V lost 6 bases, J lost 2 bases, and 2 bases stayed unmatched. The CDR3 protein is CASRLAGTYEQYF. The CDR3, as DNA: TGTGCCAGCAGACTAGCGGGTACCTACGAGCAGTACTTC.

This clone was found a few times. The chain has TRBV4-1 and TRBJ1-2; TRBD1 agrees at 9 bases. V lost 3 bases, J lost 7 bases, and 9 bases stayed unmatched. The germline CDR1 and CDR2 sequences are MGHRA and YSYEKL. The CDR3 is 15 residues long. This CDR3 is CASSQEGTGILGYTF. For the CDR3, the DNA is TGCGCCAGCAGCCAGGAGGGGACAGGGATACTTGGCTACACCTTC.

The DNA of the CDR3 is TGTGCCACCCGGGACGGGGCAGGGGACCGGAACACTGAAGCTTTCTTT. Protein product: CATRDGAGDRNTEAFF. The chain has TRBV19 and TRBJ1-1; maybe TRBD1 (6 bases). The CDR3 consists of 16 residues. Germline lookup yields CDR1 LNHDA and CDR2 SQIVND (reference sequence). V lost 10 bases and J lost 1, with 22 bases in between.

The chain recombines TRBV11-2 with TRBJ1-4, with D possibly TRBD1 on 5 matching bases. Trimming took 2 bases from V and 6 from J, leaving 13 bases between them. CDR1 SGHAT and CDR2 FQNNGV come from the germline V gene. The CDR3 spans 15 residues. The CDR3 region is CASSLPERGDEKLFF. DNA for the CDR3: TGTGCCAGCAGCTTACCAGAACGGGGGGATGAAAAACTGTTTTTT. Full variable domain (remainder filled in from reference TRBV11-2 and TRBJ1-4): EAGVAQSPRYKIIEKRQSVAFWCNPISGHATLYWYQQILGQGPKLLIQFQNNGVVDDSQLPKDRFSAERLKGVDSTLKIQPAKLEDSAVYLCASSLPERGDEKLFFGSGTQLSVL.

The table lists this clone with a count of one. The J gene is TRBJ1-4, the V gene TRBV15, with D perhaps matching TRBD1 (5 bases). CDR3 length: 18 residues. Germline CDR1 and CDR2: LNHNV and YYDKDF (reference sequence). Trimming left V 4 bases short and J 5 bases short, with 23 bases between. CDR3 residues: CATSKGLVWEGRNEKLFF. DNA for the CDR3: TGTGCCACCAGCAAGGGACTTGTCTGGGAGGGGAGAAATGAAAAACTGTTTTTT.

The rearrangement uses TRBV7-6 and TRBJ2-7; 11 bases agree with TRBD2. V was pared by 5 bases and J by 2 bases, with 8 bases of the junction left unmatched. The CDR3 sequence is 16 residues long. CDR1 and CDR2 (germline): SGHVS, FNYEAQ. The CDR3 nucleotides are TGTGCCAGCAGCGGACCCCCACTAGCGGGGGCCTACGAGCAGTACTTC. The encoded protein is CASSGPPLAGAYEQYF.

The rearrangement joins TRBV27 to TRBJ2-3; possible D gene TRBD1, 5 bases. The CDR3 is 14 residues long. Trimming shortened V by 3 bases and J by 4 bases, and 11 bases separated the two germline ends. CDR1 and CDR2 (germline): MNHEY, SMNVEV (reference sequence). For the CDR3, the DNA is TGTGCCAGCAGTTTTGGGGCTGGTCCAGATACGCAGTATTTT. It translates to CASSFGAGPDTQYF.

This clone was seen a few times. The J gene is TRBJ2-6, the V gene TRBV15; 9 nucleotides align to TRBD1. Germline trimming cut 6 bases from V and 1 base from J; bases unmatched to any gene: 7. This CDR3 has 17 amino acids. CDR1 is LNHNV and CDR2 is YYDKDF in the germline V gene (reference sequence). This CDR3 is CATRRDRAPSGANVLTF. In DNA form, the CDR3 reads TGTGCCACCAGAAGGGACAGGGCCCCATCTGGGGCCAACGTCCTGACTTTC.

This chain uses TRBV19 with TRBJ1-5, with 7 bases identical to TRBD1. The germline V gene has CDR1 LNHDA and CDR2 SQIVND (reference sequence). V shed 7 bases and J 2 bases; nucleotides not matched to a gene: 8. The CDR3 length is 15 residues. CDR3 sequence: CASIPDRLGNQPQHF. In DNA, the CDR3 is TGTGCCAGTATCCCGGACAGGCTCGGCAATCAGCCCCAGCATTTT.

This chain joins TRBV6-1 and TRBJ1-2; D uncertain. CDR1 and CDR2 (germline): MNHNS, SASEGT. V was clipped by 2 bases and J by 5 bases, with 6 bases between them. The CDR3 extends over 12 amino acids. Written as DNA, the CDR3 is TGTGCCAGCAGTGAAAGCCGGTATGGCTACACCTTC. Protein: CASSESRYGYTF.

The chain uses TRBV7-9 and TRBJ2-5; 10 nucleotides agree with TRBD2. Germline values: CDR1 SEHNR, CDR2 FQNEAQ (reference sequence). This CDR3 has 16 amino acids. V shed 4 bases and J 0 bases; nucleotides not matched to a gene: 5. CDR3 sequence (DNA): TGTGCCAGCAGCTCGCCTAGCGGGGGCTACCAAGAGACCCAGTACTTC. As protein: CASSSPSGGYQETQYF.

The genes are TRBV30 and TRBJ2-2, with D unresolved. The length of the CDR3 is 13 residues. Trimming shortened V by 3 bases and J by 3 bases, and 8 bases separated the two germline ends. CDR1 GTSNPN and CDR2 SVGIG come from the germline V gene (reference sequence). The CDR3 region is CAWRGGHTGELFF. The CDR3 coding sequence is TGTGCCTGGAGGGGTGGGCACACCGGGGAGCTGTTTTTT.

The V and J genes are TRBV6-6 and TRBJ1-6; 8 nucleotides match TRBD1. The CDR3 contains 16 residues. Germline V CDR1 and CDR2: MNHNY, SVGAGI (reference sequence). The ends lost 5 bases at V and 6 bases at J; junction bases unmatched: 9. CDR3 loop: CASSPDQGALNSPLHF. Written as DNA, the CDR3 is TGTGCCAGCAGTCCTGACCAGGGGGCCCTTAATTCACCCCTCCACTTT.

With regard to this clone: Mismatch with germline at one junction end may stem from a read error. The chain is built from TRBV5-5 and TRBJ2-5; D might be TRBD2 (6 bases). Per the germline V gene, CDR1 is SGHKS and CDR2 is YYEKEE (reference sequence). This CDR3 contains 13 residues. CDR3 in DNA: TGTGCCAGCACCGTTGGAGGGCAAGAGGCCCAGTACTTC. Amino acids: CASTVGGQEAQYF.

The gene calls are TRBV6-1 and TRBJ2-7; D uncertain. Trimming removed 3 bases from V and 0 bases from J, with 12 bases in between. The CDR3 sequence is 15 residues long. Germline lookup yields CDR1 MNHNS and CDR2 SASEGT. The CDR3 DNA is TGTGCCAGCAGTGATCCCCGGGTACTCTCCTACGAGCAGTACTTC. Translating gives CASSDPRVLSYEQYF.

The chain uses TRBV15 and TRBJ2-5; D possibly corresponds to TRBD1 (5 bases). The CDR3 extends over 15 amino acids. Germline V gene lookup returns CDR1 LNHNV and CDR2 YYDKDF (reference sequence). V lost 0 bases and J lost 2, with 10 bases in between. The CDR3 loop reads CATSRDWGRQETQYF. In DNA form, the CDR3 reads TGTGCCACCAGCAGAGATTGGGGCAGACAAGAGACCCAGTACTTC. Full variable domain (outside the CDR3, taken from reference TRBV15 and TRBJ2-5): DAMVIQNPRYQVTQFGKPVTLSCSQTLNHNVMYWYQQKSSQAPKLLFHYYDKDFNNEADTPDNFQSRRPNTSFCFLDIRSPGLGDTAMYLCATSRDWGRQETQYFGPGTRLLVL.

As for this clone: The same CDR3 also results from other DNA sequences found in this sample. The chain uses TRBV5-6 and TRBJ2-3, with 12 bases lining up with TRBD2. Per the germline V gene, CDR1 is SGHDT and CDR2 is YYEEEE. V gave up 3 bases and J gave up 3 bases; unmatched junction bases: 2. The CDR3 spans 15 residues. The CDR3 DNA is TGTGCCAGCAGCTCCGGGACTAGCGGGACAGATACGCAGTATTTT. Amino acids: CASSSGTSGTDTQYF.

The chain is built from TRBV28 and TRBJ1-2; TRBD1 might be the D (5 bases). The CDR3 length is 11 residues. The germline V gene has CDR1 MDHEN and CDR2 SYDVKM. V lost 4 bases, J lost 6 bases, and 6 bases lay in between. In DNA form, the CDR3 reads TGTGCCAGCAGTTCAGGGAATGGCTACACCTTC. Encoded protein: CASSSGNGYTF.

The table lists this clone with a count of one. The chain uses TRBV27 and TRBJ2-1, with 12 bases matching TRBD1. V was clipped by 5 bases and J by 9 bases; unmatched bases: 8. The CDR3 runs 15 residues. The germline gives CDR1 MNHEY, CDR2 SMNVEV (reference sequence). The CDR3 loop is CASSPGDRGRGEQFF. The CDR3 DNA reads TGTGCCAGCAGTCCGGGGGACAGGGGGCGCGGTGAGCAGTTCTTC.

Comments on this clone: The same CDR3 arises from other DNA sequences in this sample as well. J is TRBJ1-1 and V is TRBV9; D unresolved. Germline V gene sequence: CDR1 SGDLS, CDR2 YYNGEE. V lost 3 bases, J lost 1 base, and 7 bases lay in between. The CDR3 extends over 13 amino acids. The CDR3 protein is CASSALRNTEAFF. The CDR3 DNA sequence: TGTGCCAGCAGCGCCCTGAGGAACACTGAAGCTTTCTTT. The full variable domain, in which reference TRBV9 and TRBJ1-1 provide the parts outside the CDR3, is DSGVTQTPKHLITATGQRVTLRCSPRSGDLSVYWYQQSLDQGLQFLIQYYNGEERAKGNILERFSAQQFPDLHSELNLSSLELGDSALYFCASSALRNTEAFFGQGTRLTVV.

The rearrangement uses TRBV4-3 and TRBJ2-3; D is perhaps TRBD2 (5 bases). The CDR3 totals 17 residues. Germline V gene sequence: CDR1 LGHNA, CDR2 YSLEER. Between the trimmed V and J ends, which lost 4 bases and 0 bases, there was a span of 17 bases. CDR3 coding DNA: TGCGCCAGCAGCCCAAGAGAGTTCAGGACTAGCACAGATACGCAGTATTTT. As protein: CASSPREFRTSTDTQYF.

The CDR3 bases are TGTGCCAGCAGTTACTTACCAGGGTACTACGAGCAGTACTTC. It translates to CASSYLPGYYEQYF. The V gene is TRBV6-5, the J gene TRBJ2-5; tentatively, D is TRBD1 (5 bases). The J call may not be correct, given that the DNA end is closer to TRBJ2-7. The CDR3 is 14 residues long. Germline V CDR1 and CDR2: MNHEY, SVGAGI.

The chain employs TRBV7-9 and TRBJ2-1, with a weak D call TRBD2 (6 bases). The germline gives CDR1 SEHNR, CDR2 FQNEAQ (reference sequence). Trimming left V 1 base short and J 2 bases short, with 18 bases between. The CDR3 extends over 18 amino acids. The CDR3 spells CASSLGGPGGIAYNEQFF. CDR3 sequence (DNA): TGTGCCAGCAGCTTAGGCGGGCCGGGCGGGATCGCCTACAATGAGCAGTTCTTC.

This clone has a single count. The J gene is TRBJ1-2, the V gene TRBV4-1; no reliable D call. The CDR3 spans 14 residues. Trimming removed 0 bases from V and 6 bases from J, with 11 bases in between. The V gene's germline CDR1 is MGHRA and CDR2 YSYEKL. This chain's CDR3 is CASSQEPGMDGYTF. CDR3 sequence (DNA): TGCGCCAGCAGCCAAGAACCGGGTATGGATGGCTACACCTTC.

This chain uses TRBV29-1 with TRBJ2-3; 9 bases line up with TRBD1. This CDR3 has 14 amino acids. Germline CDR1 and CDR2: SQVTM and ANQGSEA. Germline trimming cut 7 bases from V and 2 bases from J; bases unmatched to any gene: 7. CDR3 nucleotides: TGCAGCGCCGCTAAACAGGGGGCCACAGATACGCAGTATTTT. This gives the protein CSAAKQGATDTQYF.

This clone has only a few counts. V usage is TRBV10-3 and J usage is TRBJ1-2; 9 bases are shared with TRBD1. V was pared by 6 bases and J by 4 bases, with 9 bases of the junction left unmatched. The CDR3 runs 15 residues. The V gene's germline CDR1 is ENHRY and CDR2 SYGVKD. Here the CDR3 reads CAIRAPDRGGYGYTF. Here the CDR3 DNA reads TGTGCCATCAGGGCCCCGGACAGGGGTGGCTATGGCTACACCTTC.

The table lists this clone with a few counts. The gene calls are TRBV4-1 and TRBJ1-5; D not certain. Germline V CDR1 and CDR2: MGHRA, YSYEKL. The V end was cut by 1 base, the J end by 0 bases, with 13 bases between. This CDR3 region has 17 residues. The CDR3 DNA follows: TGCGCCAGCAGCCAAGGGAGGCCAGTCTTTAGCAATCAGCCCCAGCATTTT. It is translated as CASSQGRPVFSNQPQHF.

The chain couples TRBV7-9 to TRBJ2-3; D is possibly TRBD2 (7 bases). Germline V CDR1 and CDR2: SEHNR, FQNEAQ (reference sequence). The CDR3 contains 16 residues. Trimming removed 1 base at V and 0 bases at J, with 11 bases between. The CDR3 coding sequence is TGTGCCAGCAGCTTAGTCGGGGGGCTTAGCACAGATACGCAGTATTTT. This gives the protein CASSLVGGLSTDTQYF.

This chain links TRBV25-1 with TRBJ2-7; 8 bases are a match to TRBD1. V lost 3 bases, J lost 6 bases, and 10 bases stayed unmatched. CDR3 length: 15 residues. Per the germline V gene, CDR1 is MGHDK and CDR2 is SYGVNS. The CDR3 DNA reads TGTGCCAGCAGTGATTCCGGCAGGGGGCCCCGCGAGCAGTACTTC. Its translation: CASSDSGRGPREQYF.

The chain employs TRBV14 and TRBJ2-3, with TRBD2 identical over 10 bases. This CDR3 region has 17 residues. J was trimmed by 5 bases and V by 0 bases; bases with no gene match: 8. CDR1 is SGHDN, CDR2 FVKESK, per germline. In DNA form, the CDR3 reads TGTGCCAGCAGCCAAGATGTCATAGCGGGAGGAGTAGATACGCAGTATTTT. Its translation is CASSQDVIAGGVDTQYF.

The chain combines TRBV23-1 with TRBJ2-7, with TRBD1 matching over 7 bases. TRBV23-1 is sorted into the ORF group, with uncertain function. There are 20 residues in the CDR3. The junction had 24 bases not matched to a gene; V was cut back by 4 bases and J by 3 bases. As DNA, the CDR3 is TGCGCCAGCAGTCCCGGAACTCTAAGAAGTTCCGGGACAGAGAGCTACGAGCAGTACTTC. Its protein is CASSPGTLRSSGTESYEQYF.

J is TRBJ2-1 and V is TRBV5-1; 7 bases are shared with TRBD2. The CDR3 loop spans 15 amino acids. The J segment lost 6 bases and the V segment lost 6 bases, leaving 12 bases of the junction unmatched. CDR1 is SGHRS and CDR2 is YFSETQ in the germline V gene. The CDR3 spells CASKGRETPSNEQFF. The CDR3 nucleotides read TGCGCCAGCAAGGGGCGGGAGACTCCCAGCAATGAGCAGTTCTTC.